One and the same sample provided the 30 T cell receptor beta chains below, sequenced in a study of CD8 T cells in Susac syndrome. Random hexamers were used to reverse transcribe an amount of roughly 0.45 to 1 ug RNA. Using its own MiXCR run on the immunoSEQ multiplex PCR reads, TCRdb lists one record per CDR3 protein. The sample lists more than 100,000 distinct CDR3 sequences, around 86% occurring once. The sequencing sample was made of CD8+ T cells from PBMCs. The receptors derive from a human donor with multiple sclerosis.

The genes are TRBV19 and TRBJ2-1, with D tentatively TRBD2 (6 bases). The CDR3 contains 15 residues. CDR1 is LNHDA and CDR2 is SQIVND in the germline V gene (reference sequence). V was pared by 2 bases and J by 4 bases, with 12 bases between. Here the CDR3 DNA reads TGTGCCAGTAGTATACTGGAGGGCCGATACAATGAGCAGTTCTTC. Translation: CASSILEGRYNEQFF.

This clonotype was seen a single time. V usage is TRBV5-5 and J usage is TRBJ1-1, with D tentatively TRBD1 (6 bases). CDR3 length equals 14 residues. CDR1 and CDR2 (germline): SGHKS, YYEKEE (reference sequence). Trimming pared 1 base from V and 5 bases from J, leaving 12 bases between. CDR3 region: CASSLSGGRTEAFF. CDR3 bases: TGTGCCAGCAGCTTGTCGGGGGGCAGAACTGAAGCTTTCTTT.

This rearrangement joins TRBV13 to TRBJ2-1, with 8 bases aligning to TRBD1. The CDR3 spans 13 residues. Germline loops: CDR1 PRHDT, CDR2 FYEKMQ (reference sequence). Unmatched junction bases numbered 2, after V lost 5 bases and J lost 5 bases. The CDR3 loop is CASSGQGDNEQFF. The CDR3 DNA sequence: TGTGCCAGCAGCGGACAGGGTGACAATGAGCAGTTCTTC.

This clonotype appeared a single time. This chain uses TRBV27 with TRBJ2-2, with 7 nucleotides matching TRBD2. The CDR3 runs 17 residues. The germline gives CDR1 MNHEY, CDR2 SMNVEV (reference sequence). V lost 7 bases to trimming and J lost 4 bases; unmatched junction nucleotides: 15. The chain's CDR3 is CASTRIEVGGFTGELFF. CDR3 coding DNA: TGTGCCAGCACACGAATTGAGGTGGGAGGGTTCACCGGGGAGCTGTTTTTT.

V is TRBV7-8 and J is TRBJ2-1; D is undetermined. The CDR3 extends over 19 amino acids. V lost 2 bases, J lost 9 bases, and 29 bases lay in between. Germline V CDR1 and CDR2: SGHVS, FQNEAQ. The CDR3 is CASSLYEDVSPTPNGEQFF. As DNA, the CDR3 is TGTGCCAGCAGCTTATATGAGGATGTTAGCCCTACCCCCAACGGTGAGCAGTTCTTC.

The chain links TRBV6-5 to TRBJ1-2; D ambiguous. V lost 5 bases and J lost 0, with 13 bases in between. Germline V gene lookup returns CDR1 MNHEY and CDR2 SVGAGI. The length of the CDR3 is 15 residues. Here the CDR3 reads CASSVSGETNYGYTF. CDR3 nucleotide sequence: TGTGCCAGCAGTGTCTCCGGGGAAACTAACTATGGCTACACCTTC.

V is TRBV9 and J is TRBJ2-3; D gene unclear. V was shortened by 1 base and J by 2 bases, with 11 bases between the two germline ends. CDR3 size: 15 residues. Germline CDR1 is SGDLS and CDR2 is YYNGEE. Here the CDR3 reads CASSVRASDTDTQYF. CDR3 nucleotide sequence: TGTGCCAGCAGCGTACGAGCTTCAGACACAGATACGCAGTATTTT.

J is TRBJ2-5 and V is TRBV11-3; 7 bases agree with TRBD1. This CDR3 contains 15 residues. The ends lost 4 bases at V and 3 bases at J; junction bases unmatched: 8. CDR1 and CDR2 (germline): SGHNT, YENEEA. The CDR3 is CASSSRGTAKETQYF. For the CDR3, the DNA is TGTGCCAGCAGCTCGAGGGGGACAGCCAAAGAGACCCAGTACTTC.

The rearrangement uses TRBV5-1 and TRBJ1-1, with unresolved D. V was cut by 0 bases and J by 2 bases, with 11 bases left in between. In germline, CDR1 is SGHRS, CDR2 YFSETQ. This CDR3 is built from 15 residues. The CDR3 DNA follows: TGCGCCAGCAGCTTGGGGCCTGAGAGTAACACTGAAGCTTTCTTT. Translated: CASSLGPESNTEAFF.

The chain has TRBV2 and TRBJ2-3, with D perhaps matching TRBD2 (6 bases). CDR1 SNHLY and CDR2 FYNNEI come from the germline V gene. Deletions cut 8 bases from V and 2 bases from J, with 11 bases between. This CDR3 comprises 13 residues. CDR3 in DNA: TGTGCCAGCGTGAGGGACTCCACAGATACGCAGTATTTT. Translating it yields CASVRDSTDTQYF. Filled out from reference TRBV2 and TRBJ2-3, the complete variable domain reads EPEVTQTPSHQVTQMGQEVILRCVPISNHLYFYWYRQILGQKVEFLVSFYNNEISEKSEIFDDQFSVERPDGSNFTLKIRSTKLEDSAMYFCASVRDSTDTQYFGPGTRLTVL.

This rearrangement joins TRBV27 to TRBJ2-3; the D is unclear. This CDR3 is built from 15 residues. V was pared by 6 bases and J by 2 bases, with 15 bases between. Germline V gene data show CDR1 as MNHEY and CDR2 as SMNVEV (reference sequence). The DNA for the CDR3 is TGTGCCAGCAGGGTTAGGCTAGGCTCCACAGATACGCAGTATTTT. Encoded protein: CASRVRLGSTDTQYF.

The rearrangement links TRBV5-3 to TRBJ2-1; 8 bases are shared with TRBD2. TRBV5-3 is noted as an ORF with a role that remains uncertain. This CDR3 comprises 15 residues. J was trimmed by 3 bases and V by 8 bases; bases with no gene match: 10. The CDR3 sequence: CASSGAGVLYNEQFF. Written as DNA, the CDR3 is TGTGCCAGCAGCGGAGCGGGAGTACTCTACAATGAGCAGTTCTTC.

V is TRBV13 and J is TRBJ2-5; the match to TRBD2 covers 13 bases. The CDR3 contains 17 residues. The germline gives CDR1 PRHDT, CDR2 FYEKMQ (reference sequence). The ends lost 5 bases at V and 5 bases at J; junction bases unmatched: 11. CDR3 nucleotide sequence: TGTGCCAGCAGCGACAGAGGACTAGCGGGGGTCCGGGAGACCCAGTACTTC. Translating it yields CASSDRGLAGVRETQYF.

The rearrangement joins TRBV5-4 to TRBJ2-1; TRBD2 agrees at 8 bases. V lost 2 bases, J lost 7 bases, and 2 bases stayed unmatched. The germline CDR1 and CDR2 sequences are SGHNT and YYREEE (reference sequence). The CDR3 runs to 13 residues. This CDR3 is CASSFGGVNEQFF. As DNA, the CDR3 is TGTGCCAGCAGCTTCGGGGGGGTGAATGAGCAGTTCTTC.

The V and J genes are TRBV19 and TRBJ1-1; D not resolved. Germline V gene data show CDR1 as LNHDA and CDR2 as SQIVND (reference sequence). Trimming pared 5 bases from V and 9 bases from J, leaving 10 bases between. The CDR3 contains 11 residues. The CDR3 reads CASSLALQAFF. In DNA form, the CDR3 reads TGTGCCAGTAGTCTGGCCCTGCAAGCTTTCTTT.

The rearrangement uses TRBV5-8 and TRBJ1-6; no definite D call. This CDR3 region has 16 residues. The germline V and J ends were trimmed by 4 bases and 8 bases, with 19 bases remaining between them. The germline gives CDR1 SGHTS, CDR2 YDEGEE. The CDR3 reads CASSPMPGGYYSPLHF. Written as DNA, the CDR3 is TGTGCCAGCAGCCCGATGCCGGGCGGCTACTATTCACCCCTCCACTTT.

This clonotype was counted once. V is TRBV7-9 and J is TRBJ2-6; TRBD2 is a possible D gene (5 bases). Germline CDR1 is SEHNR and CDR2 is FQNEAQ (reference sequence). This CDR3 spans 17 amino acids. With 5 bases removed from V and 0 bases from J, the gap between germline ends came to 14 bases. The DNA for the CDR3 is TGTGCCAGCAGCGCCTGGACTTATCTCTCTGGGGCCAACGTCCTGACTTTC. It is translated as CASSAWTYLSGANVLTF.

The CDR3 region has the DNA TGTGCCAGCAGTTCGAGGGCGAGTGAGCAGTTCTTC. Encoded protein: CASSSRASEQFF. J is TRBJ2-1 and V is TRBV27, with D tentatively TRBD2 (5 bases). Germline V CDR1 and CDR2: MNHEY, SMNVEV (reference sequence). The CDR3 runs to 12 residues. V shed 4 bases and J shed 9 bases, with 10 bases lying between them.

The V and J genes are TRBV4-1 and TRBJ2-1; D is ambiguous. This CDR3 has 14 residues. Germline-derived CDR1 and CDR2 are MGHRA and YSYEKL. V lost 0 bases and J 2 bases, leaving 5 bases between the germline ends. This CDR3 is CASSQEGPYNEQFF. The CDR3 nucleotides are TGCGCCAGCAGCCAAGAAGGCCCCTACAATGAGCAGTTCTTC.

CDR3 region: CASSTPWDLSTDTQYF. Here the CDR3 DNA reads TGCGCCAGCAGCACACCTTGGGATCTGAGCACAGATACGCAGTATTTT. J is TRBJ2-3 and V is TRBV5-1; D gene uncertain. In germline, CDR1 is SGHRS, CDR2 YFSETQ. This CDR3 has 16 amino acids. V lost 4 bases to trimming and J lost 0 bases, with 15 bases between them.

There are a few counts of this clonotype. This sequence joins TRBV7-9 and TRBJ1-1, with TRBD1 as a possible D gene (5 bases). V lost 1 base to trimming and J lost 7 bases, with 7 bases between them. This CDR3 is 12 amino acids long. Looked up from germline, CDR1 is SEHNR and CDR2 is FQNEAQ (reference sequence). The CDR3 sequence: CASSLGDLEAFF. CDR3 DNA sequence: TGTGCCAGCAGCTTAGGGGACCTTGAAGCTTTCTTT.

This clonotype was observed a few times. V usage is TRBV4-1 and J usage is TRBJ2-3; perhaps TRBD1 as D (6 bases). This CDR3 spans 16 amino acids. The V and J ends lost 3 bases and 5 bases respectively, with 18 bases between them. Per the germline V gene, CDR1 is MGHRA and CDR2 is YSYEKL. DNA for the CDR3: TGCGCCAGCAGCCATGACACAGGGTACGTTGGAGATACGCAGTATTTT. Its translation is CASSHDTGYVGDTQYF.

As concerns this clonotype: One end of the junction varies from germline; a read error may be responsible. The chain recombines TRBV19 with TRBJ1-1; no firm D call. Germline CDR1 reads LNHDA; CDR2 reads SQIVND (reference sequence). The CDR3 is 14 amino acids. CDR3 amino acids: CASSIDLEVTETFF. The DNA of the CDR3 is TGTGCCAGTAGTATAGATCTCGAGGTCACTGAAACTTTCTTT.

In this sample, this clonotype turned up a few times. V usage is TRBV6-1 and J usage is TRBJ1-2; a possible D gene is TRBD1 (5 bases). The germline V gene has CDR1 MNHNS and CDR2 SASEGT. The CDR3 loop spans 13 amino acids. V was shortened by 6 bases and J by 7 bases, with 15 bases between the two germline ends. CDR3 nucleotides: TGTGCCAGCAGCTTCTCCGAAGGGGTTGGCTACACCTTC. Protein product: CASSFSEGVGYTF.

The rearrangement uses TRBV30 and TRBJ1-2; tentative D call: TRBD1 (6 bases). This CDR3 is 14 amino acids long. The V and J ends lost 7 bases and 5 bases respectively, with 20 bases between them. The V gene's germline CDR1 is GTSNPN and CDR2 SVGIG (reference sequence). The CDR3: CALFNGGGIYGYTF. The CDR3 region has the DNA TGTGCCTTGTTCAATGGAGGGGGGATTTATGGCTACACCTTC.

The chain uses TRBV2 and TRBJ2-7; D assignment may be TRBD1 or TRBD2 (5 bases each). From germline, CDR1 is SNHLY and CDR2 FYNNEI. The ends were cut back, 4 bases at V and 5 bases at J, with 21 bases in the middle. This CDR3 has 16 residues. CDR3 region: CASSGGMQGAWDEQYF. DNA for the CDR3: TGTGCCAGCAGTGGGGGGATGCAGGGAGCATGGGACGAGCAGTACTTC.

This clonotype was detected once. The genes are TRBV5-5 and TRBJ2-1, with 11 positions matching TRBD2. Per germline, CDR1 SGHKS and CDR2 YYEKEE (reference sequence). V gave up 4 bases and J gave up 6 bases; unmatched junction bases: 6. This CDR3 is 15 amino acids long. CDR3 nucleotides: TGTGCCAGCAGCCTTACTAGCGGGAGTGGCAATGAGCAGTTCTTC. Its protein is CASSLTSGSGNEQFF.

The chain carries TRBV19 and TRBJ2-7; TRBD2 agrees at 10 bases. The CDR3 loop spans 15 amino acids. Germline CDR1 and CDR2: LNHDA and SQIVND (reference sequence). With V trimmed by 5 bases and J by 3 bases, 7 bases remained unmatched. CDR3 sequence reads: CASSSIAGGVYEQYV. The CDR3 nucleotides read TGTGCCAGTAGTTCGATAGCGGGAGGTGTCTACGAGCAGTACGTC.

The chain has TRBV7-2 and TRBJ2-1; 7 bases align to TRBD2. The CDR3 is 17 amino acids. Germline loops: CDR1 SGHTA, CDR2 FQGNSA. V was clipped by 5 bases and J by 1 base; unmatched bases: 11. The CDR3 region is CASSLSGGDYSYNEQFF. CDR3 nucleotide sequence: TGTGCCAGCAGCCTATCGGGCGGGGACTATTCCTACAATGAGCAGTTCTTC.

This chain uses TRBV7-9 with TRBJ1-4; the match to TRBD1 covers 9 bases. The CDR3 is made up of 17 amino acids. The V and J ends lost 0 bases and 4 bases, in that order; junction bases with no gene match: 6. Germline assignment: CDR1 SEHNR and CDR2 FQNEAQ (reference sequence). The CDR3 loop reads CASSLAIMGQGNEKLFF. The CDR3 bases are TGTGCCAGCAGCTTAGCTATTATGGGACAGGGTAATGAAAAACTGTTTTTT. Full variable domain (missing parts from reference TRBV7-9 and TRBJ1-4): DTGVSQNPRHKITKRGQNVTFRCDPISEHNRLYWYRQTLGQGPEFLTYFQNEAQLEKSRLLSDRFSAERPKGSFSTLEIQRTEQGDSAMYLCASSLAIMGQGNEKLFFGSGTQLSVL.